This TCR beta chain was identified in a study of T cell responses to AZD1222 COVID-19 vaccine. A word on this clone: Its matching antigen is unknown.

CDR3 length: 17 amino acids. Germline-derived CDR1 and CDR2 are SGHRS and YFSETQ. The V and J ends lost 4 bases and 5 bases respectively, with 21 bases between them. Regarding the study as a whole: Donors were largely white British and mainly female; clonal diversity was possibly underestimated.

Libraries were prepared by immunoSEQ multiplex PCR; TCRdb keeps only in-frame clonotypes and omits some of them. The profile covers about 160,000 clones, with 88% appearing a single time and roughly 5.5% taken by the ten largest. The starting material was peripheral blood, obtained on day 0 of AZD1222 vaccination. This TCR was recovered from an adult in good health. The chain recombines TRBV5-1 with TRBJ1-4; perhaps TRBD1 as D (5 bases). DNA of the CDR3: TGCGCCAGCAGCCCCCGGGTCCTTGGGGCGTTAAATGAAAAACTGTTTTTT. It codes for CASSPRVLGALNEKLFF.